This entry lists 32 T cell receptor beta chains sequenced from one sample in a study of CD8 T cells in ankylosing spondylitis. MiXCR was run by TCRdb on the 5' RACE reads, yielding one entry per CDR3 protein. The sample yields 290,000 or so distinct CDR3 sequences, around 21% seen once. Sequencing used blood, either unsorted or a sorted T cell fraction (not recorded which). The receptors originated from a female donor with ankylosing spondylitis or in good health (not recorded which).

In its sample, this clonotype was seen many times. The J gene is TRBJ2-1, the V gene TRBV7-2, with D maybe TRBD2 (6 bases). The CDR3 runs 14 residues. V gave up 1 base and J gave up 7 bases, with 11 bases separating them. Germline assignment: CDR1 SGHTA and CDR2 FQGNSA. CDR3 sequence reads: CASSLGTSRNEQFF. The CDR3 DNA follows: TGTGCCAGCAGCTTAGGAACTAGCAGGAATGAGCAGTTCTTC. The whole variable domain, filled in from reference TRBV7-2 and TRBJ2-1, reads GAGVSQSPSNKVTEKGKDVELRCDPISGHTALYWYRQSLGQGLEFLIYFQGNSAPDKSGLPSDRFSAERTGGSVSTLTIQRTQQEDSAVYLCASSLGTSRNEQFFGPGTRLTVL.

The rearrangement links TRBV15 to TRBJ2-1; 10 positions match TRBD2. The CDR3 length is 18 residues. The germline gives CDR1 LNHNV, CDR2 YYDKDF (reference sequence). The V segment lost 3 bases and the J segment 4 bases; nucleotides outside the gene matches: 12. CDR3 DNA sequence: TGTGCCACCAGCAGTATCGGGTGGCCTAGCGGGAGATACAATGAGCAGTTCTTC. It translates to CATSSIGWPSGRYNEQFF.

This clonotype was seen a few times. The chain recombines TRBV2 with TRBJ2-1; TRBD2 might be the D (6 bases). This CDR3 comprises 15 residues. In germline, CDR1 is SNHLY, CDR2 FYNNEI. With 5 bases removed from V and 3 bases from J, the gap between germline ends came to 14 bases. CDR3 residues: CASSPSSRGYNEQFF. The CDR3 DNA follows: TGTGCCAGCAGTCCTTCGTCGCGGGGCTACAATGAGCAGTTCTTC.

This clonotype was observed at least ten times. The rearrangement uses TRBV5-1 and TRBJ2-3; the D is unclear. The germline V gene has CDR1 SGHRS and CDR2 YFSETQ. V dropped 4 bases and J dropped 3 bases, with 9 bases sitting between them. CDR3 length equals 13 residues. The CDR3 DNA is TGCGCCAGCAGCAGAACCGGGACAGATACGCAGTATTTT. Encoded protein: CASSRTGTDTQYF. Based on the CDR3 plus reference TRBV5-1 and TRBJ2-3, the full variable domain is KAGVTQTPRYLIKTRGQQVTLSCSPISGHRSVSWYQQTPGQGLQFLFEYFSETQRNKGNFPGRFSGRQFSNSRSEMNVSTLELGDSALYLCASSRTGTDTQYFGPGTRLTVL.

This chain joins TRBV20-1 and TRBJ2-1; TRBD2 matches at 8 bases. J lost 0 bases, V lost 2 bases, and 6 bases had no gene match. The germline CDR1 and CDR2 sequences are DFQATT and SNEGSKA (reference sequence). CDR3 length equals 16 residues. CDR3 in amino acids: CSARPPTSASYNEQFF. The CDR3 DNA follows: TGCAGTGCTAGACCACCGACTAGCGCCTCCTACAATGAGCAGTTCTTC.

This clonotype was counted many times. The rearrangement uses TRBV29-1 and TRBJ2-1, with D perhaps matching TRBD1 or TRBD2 (5 bases each). This CDR3 region has 14 residues. The germline V gene has CDR1 SQVTM and CDR2 ANQGSEA. Deletions cut 4 bases from V and 2 bases from J, with 12 bases between. The CDR3 spells CSVGSGSTYNEQFF. The CDR3 DNA sequence: TGCAGCGTTGGGTCAGGGAGTACCTACAATGAGCAGTTCTTC.

On this clonotype: Germline and junction disagree at one end, which may indicate a read error. The CDR3 reads CASLPRSGEGSGNTIYF. CDR3 in DNA: TGTGCCAGCTTACCACGGTCGGGGGAAGGGTCTGGAAACACCATATATTTT. V usage is TRBV18 and J usage is TRBJ1-3, with D perhaps matching TRBD1 (5 bases). The germline gives CDR1 KGHSH, CDR2 LQKENI. This CDR3 has 17 residues.

V and J are TRBV20-1 and TRBJ2-7, with TRBD2 matching 7 bases. Trimming took 1 base from V and 0 from J; bases not matched to a gene: 6. This CDR3 comprises 15 residues. Germline V lookup: CDR1 DFQATT, CDR2 SNEGSKA (reference sequence). The CDR3 region is CSARGGLQDSYEQYF. The DNA for the CDR3 is TGCAGTGCTAGAGGGGGACTACAAGACTCCTACGAGCAGTACTTC.

As regards this clonotype: One end of the junction fails to match germline, which may point to a read error. The chain couples TRBV6-1 to TRBJ2-1; 11 bases are shared with TRBD2. The germline V gene encodes CDR1 MNHNS and CDR2 SASEGT. This CDR3 is built from 14 residues. CDR3 in amino acids: CASKRGLADNEQFF. The DNA of the CDR3 is TGTGCCAGCAAGCGGGGACTAGCGGACAATGAACAGTTCTTC.

The rearrangement uses TRBV7-9 and TRBJ2-7, with D unresolved. Trimming took 5 bases from V and 2 from J, leaving 10 bases between them. Germline V gene sequence: CDR1 SEHNR, CDR2 FQNEAQ (reference sequence). The CDR3 sequence is 13 residues long. The CDR3 coding sequence is TGTGCCAGCAGCCAAGACGGAGCCTACGAGCAGTACTTC. Its translation is CASSQDGAYEQYF.

The chain recombines TRBV10-3 with TRBJ2-7; 9 bases map to TRBD2. Unmatched junction bases numbered 5, after V lost 0 bases and J lost 2 bases. Germline V gives CDR1 ENHRY, CDR2 SYGVKD. The CDR3 is 16 residues long. The CDR3 protein is CAISESMASGAYEQYF. As DNA, the CDR3 is TGTGCCATCAGTGAGTCGATGGCTAGCGGGGCCTACGAGCAGTACTTC.

This clonotype was recorded many times. The V call is TRBV10-3, the J call TRBJ1-2; D is uncertain. From germline, CDR1 is ENHRY and CDR2 SYGVKD. This CDR3 contains 13 residues. Between the trimmed V and J ends, which lost 0 bases and 5 bases, there was a span of 7 bases. The DNA for the CDR3 is TGTGCCATCAGTGAGTCGAGAGAGTATGGCTACACCTTC. Its protein is CAISESREYGYTF.

As to this clonotype: At one end the junction does not follow the germline gene, possibly because of a read error. CDR3 sequence (DNA): TGTGCCCGCAGTTTTCTGGAGAGGAGAGCGGGAAATTTCACAGATACGCAGTATTTT. This sequence encodes CARSFLERRAGNFTDTQYF. The V gene is TRBV12-3 or TRBV12-4, the J gene TRBJ2-3; 7 bases fit TRBD2. The CDR3 length is 19 residues.

This clonotype was counted a few times. The chain uses TRBV10-3 and TRBJ1-4; possible D gene TRBD1, 5 bases. V was shortened by 6 bases and J by 6 bases, with 14 bases between the two germline ends. The length of the CDR3 is 14 residues. Per the germline V gene, CDR1 is ENHRY and CDR2 is SYGVKD. The CDR3 DNA reads as TGTGCCATCAGGTCAGGGAGGTCTGATGAAAAACTGTTTTTT. Translation gives CAIRSGRSDEKLFF.

This clonotype was detected a few times. CDR3 DNA: TGCGCCAGCGTCCGGGGGTCTGCACCCTCCTACAATGAGCAGTTCTTC. Translation: CASVRGSAPSYNEQFF. The rearrangement joins TRBV23-1 to TRBJ2-1, with D maybe TRBD2 (6 bases). TRBV23-1 is an ORF; its function is uncertain. Trimming pared 8 bases from V and 0 bases from J, leaving 17 bases between. This CDR3 is 16 amino acids long.

This chain uses TRBV6-1 with TRBJ2-6, with D uncertain. Germline CDR1 reads MNHNS; CDR2 reads SASEGT. The CDR3 length is 13 residues. V was pared by 4 bases and J by 3 bases, with 4 bases between. The CDR3 sequence is CASSAVGANVLTF. Here the CDR3 DNA reads TGTGCCAGCAGTGCCGTTGGGGCCAACGTCCTGACTTTC.

DNA for the CDR3: TGTGCCATCAGTGAGCCAGGGAGGGGTGGCTACACCTTC. It codes for CAISEPGRGGYTF. The chain links TRBV10-3 to TRBJ1-2; D might be TRBD1 (5 bases). Germline values: CDR1 ENHRY, CDR2 SYGVKD. CDR3 length: 13 amino acids. Trimming stripped 2 bases from V and 7 bases from J, with 11 bases between.

This clonotype has ten or more counts. This chain links TRBV29-1 with TRBJ1-1; the D gene is possibly TRBD1 (5 bases). The germline V gene encodes CDR1 SQVTM and CDR2 ANQGSEA. CDR3 length equals 14 residues. V was cut by 7 bases and J by 0 bases, with 15 bases left in between. In nucleotides, the CDR3 is TGCAGCGCGAATCGGGGGGGAATGAACACTGAAGCTTTCTTT. It yields the protein CSANRGGMNTEAFF.

The rearrangement uses TRBV5-1 and TRBJ1-1; TRBD1 is a possible D gene (6 bases). Trimming shortened V by 0 bases and J by 1 base, and 10 bases separated the two germline ends. Germline CDR1 reads SGHRS; CDR2 reads YFSETQ. This CDR3 contains 15 residues. DNA for the CDR3: TGCGCCAGCAGCTTGGAGACAGGAGAGAACACTGAAGCTTTCTTT. This sequence encodes CASSLETGENTEAFF.

This clonotype was counted at least ten times. CDR3 residues: CASSPRPLAGSYNEQFF. CDR3 coding DNA: TGTGCCAGCAGCCCCCGGCCCCTAGCGGGTTCTTACAATGAGCAGTTCTTC. The J gene is TRBJ2-1, the V gene TRBV9; 8 bases match TRBD2. CDR3 length: 17 amino acids. CDR1 SGDLS and CDR2 YYNGEE come from the germline V gene. V gave up 4 bases and J gave up 4 bases; unmatched junction bases: 13.

The rearrangement joins TRBV11-2 to TRBJ1-6, with a weak D call TRBD1 (5 bases). V lost 5 bases and J lost 5, with 13 bases in between. The CDR3 runs 15 residues. CDR1 is SGHAT, CDR2 FQNNGV, per germline. The CDR3 region is CASSRRGADNSPLHF. DNA for the CDR3: TGTGCCAGCAGCCGGCGGGGCGCCGATAATTCACCCCTCCACTTT. The whole variable domain, filled in from reference TRBV11-2 and TRBJ1-6, reads EAGVAQSPRYKIIEKRQSVAFWCNPISGHATLYWYQQILGQGPKLLIQFQNNGVVDDSQLPKDRFSAERLKGVDSTLKIQPAKLEDSAVYLCASSRRGADNSPLHFGNGTRLTVT.

This clonotype was seen more than once but under ten times. The rearrangement links TRBV5-7 to TRBJ1-4; 7 positions match TRBD1. TRBV5-7 is an open reading frame whose function is uncertain. The CDR3 sequence is 14 residues long. V was pared by 4 bases and J by 4 bases, with 4 bases of the junction left unmatched. CDR3 sequence reads: CASSPGQSNEKLFF. DNA for the CDR3: TGTGCCAGCAGCCCGGGACAGAGTAATGAAAAACTGTTTTTT.

This clonotype was observed at least ten times. The chain joins TRBV20-1 to TRBJ2-2; D tentatively fits TRBD1 or TRBD2 (6 bases each). CDR3 length equals 15 residues. CDR1 and CDR2 from the germline V gene are DFQATT and SNEGSKA (reference sequence). Trimming left V 3 bases short and J 7 bases short, with 18 bases between. CDR3 coding DNA: TGCAGTGCTAGGTCCTCTGGGGGGCCCGGCGGGGAGCTGTTTTTT. Residues: CSARSSGGPGGELFF.

This clonotype was counted a few times. This chain links TRBV6-1 with TRBJ2-3, with 7 positions matching TRBD1. The junction had 5 bases not matched to a gene; V was cut back by 5 bases and J by 6 bases. CDR3 length: 13 residues. Germline CDR1 and CDR2: MNHNS and SASEGT. This chain's CDR3 is CASSRTGLDTQYF. The CDR3 DNA sequence: TGTGCCAGCAGTAGGACAGGTTTGGATACGCAGTATTTT.

The rearrangement joins TRBV20-1 to TRBJ2-3, with TRBD2 matching 14 bases. This CDR3 comprises 16 residues. Unmatched junction bases numbered 10, after V lost 6 bases and J lost 5 bases. Germline V gene lookup returns CDR1 DFQATT and CDR2 SNEGSKA (reference sequence). The CDR3 bases are TGCAGTGCCATGACTAGCGGGAGGGGATCGGAAGATACGCAGTATTTT. It specifies CSAMTSGRGSEDTQYF.

The gene calls are TRBV6-5 and TRBJ1-2, with D unclear. V dropped 2 bases and J dropped 4 bases, with 14 bases sitting between them. The CDR3 contains 15 residues. The V gene's germline CDR1 is MNHEY and CDR2 SVGAGI. CDR3 nucleotide sequence: TGTGCCAGCAGTTACCCTCGCCCGAGGGCCTATGGCTACACCTTC. This sequence encodes CASSYPRPRAYGYTF.

This clonotype was seen ten or more times. The chain has TRBV18 and TRBJ2-3; 11 nucleotides agree with TRBD2. The J segment lost 7 bases and the V segment lost 6 bases, leaving 9 bases of the junction unmatched. There are 15 residues in the CDR3. Germline values: CDR1 KGHSH, CDR2 LQKENI. DNA of the CDR3: TGTGCCAGCTCTCCTACTAGCGGGAGCAGAAATACGCAGTATTTT. Its protein product is CASSPTSGSRNTQYF.

This clonotype was detected only a few times. CDR3 residues: CASSRNSEVRETQYF. The DNA of the CDR3 is TGTGCCAGCAGTAGAAACTCGGAGGTCAGAGAGACCCAGTACTTC. The J gene is TRBJ2-5, the V gene TRBV6-5; weak D call: TRBD2 (5 bases). V was shortened by 5 bases and J by 4 bases, with 17 bases between the two germline ends. The CDR3 is made up of 15 amino acids. Germline-derived CDR1 and CDR2 are MNHEY and SVGAGI.

At least ten counts were recorded for this clonotype. The chain links TRBV29-1 to TRBJ2-7; 8 bases fit TRBD2. Per germline, CDR1 SQVTM and CDR2 ANQGSEA. V lost 4 bases and J lost 2; bases outside the gene matches: 10. The CDR3 has 15 amino acids. CDR3 nucleotides: TGCAGCGTTGTCGGAACCGGGACTAGACCCTACGAGCAGTACTTC. This codes for CSVVGTGTRPYEQYF.

The chain carries TRBV7-6 and TRBJ2-1, with D hard to call. V gave up 5 bases and J gave up 7 bases, with 9 bases separating them. There are 12 residues in the CDR3. CDR1 and CDR2 (germline): SGHVS, FNYEAQ. The CDR3 sequence is CASSGFGNEQFF. The DNA of the CDR3 is TGTGCCAGCAGCGGATTTGGGAATGAGCAGTTCTTC. Full variable domain (rest looked up from reference TRBV7-6 and TRBJ2-1): GAGVSQSPRYKVTKRGQDVALRCDPISGHVSLYWYRQALGQGPEFLTYFNYEAQQDKSGLPNDRFSAERPEGSISTLTIQRTEQRDSAMYRCASSGFGNEQFFGPGTRLTVL.

This clonotype was seen more than once but under ten times. The chain joins TRBV20-1 to TRBJ1-5; unclear D gene. V shed 1 base and J shed 5 bases, with 12 bases lying between them. The CDR3 is made up of 14 amino acids. Germline CDR1 and CDR2: DFQATT and SNEGSKA (reference sequence). The CDR3 region has the DNA TGCAGTGCTAGAGGGGAGGGAGGATATCAGCCCCAGCATTTT. This gives the protein CSARGEGGYQPQHF.

In its sample, this clonotype was seen once. The chain joins TRBV20-1 to TRBJ2-3; 9 nucleotides match TRBD2. This CDR3 is 14 amino acids long. Germline CDR1 reads DFQATT; CDR2 reads SNEGSKA (reference sequence). Unmatched junction bases numbered 4, after V lost 6 bases and J lost 0 bases. DNA of the CDR3: TGCAGTGCAACTGGACTAGCGAGCACAGATACGCAGTATTTT. Protein: CSATGLASTDTQYF.